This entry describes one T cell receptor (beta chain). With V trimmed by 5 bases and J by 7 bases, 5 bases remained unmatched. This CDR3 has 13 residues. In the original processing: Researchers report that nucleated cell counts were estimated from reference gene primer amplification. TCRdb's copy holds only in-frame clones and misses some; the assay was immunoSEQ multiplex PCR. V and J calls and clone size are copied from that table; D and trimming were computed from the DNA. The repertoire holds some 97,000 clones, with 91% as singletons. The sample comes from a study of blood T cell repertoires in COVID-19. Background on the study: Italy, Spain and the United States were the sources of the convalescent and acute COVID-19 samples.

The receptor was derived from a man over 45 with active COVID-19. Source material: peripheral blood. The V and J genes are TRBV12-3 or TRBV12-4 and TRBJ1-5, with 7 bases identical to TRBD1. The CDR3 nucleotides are TGTGCCAGCAGTCTCCTACAGGGGCAGCCCCAGCATTTT. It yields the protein CASSLLQGQPQHF.